The 27 T cell receptor beta chains given below trace back to one sample, sequenced in a study of blood T cell repertoires in COVID-19. Repertoires were generated with immunoSEQ multiplex PCR, while TCRdb's copy carries only in-frame clones and drops some. The table has some 160,000 clones, 80% seen once. Material for sequencing was PBMCs or T cells enriched from blood (not recorded which). The receptors originated from a woman between 55 and 75 years old who had recovered from COVID-19.

V and J are TRBV19 and TRBJ2-7, with 8 bases that match TRBD2. Germline loops: CDR1 LNHDA, CDR2 SQIVND (reference sequence). Trimming removed 1 base from V and 7 bases from J; junction bases left unmatched: 9. The CDR3 runs to 15 residues. This CDR3 is CASSIAGAGAREQYF. CDR3 DNA: TGTGCCAGTAGTATAGCTGGAGCGGGGGCCAGGGAGCAGTACTTC.

The chain joins TRBV5-1 to TRBJ2-5; 7 bases align to TRBD2. In germline, CDR1 is SGHRS, CDR2 YFSETQ. The CDR3 has 17 residues. J was trimmed by 0 bases and V by 1 base; bases with no gene match: 9. The CDR3 bases are TGCGCCAGCAGCTTGTTAGGCCAAGCGGGGAACCAAGAGACCCAGTACTTC. It encodes CASSLLGQAGNQETQYF.

The genes are TRBV9 and TRBJ2-7, with TRBD1 matching 10 bases. In germline, CDR1 is SGDLS, CDR2 YYNGEE. The CDR3 totals 15 residues. J lost 4 bases, V lost 3 bases, and 7 bases had no gene match. The CDR3 nucleotides are TGTGCCAGCAGCGCGTCGGGACAGGGGTTTTACGAGCAGTACTTC. Protein product: CASSASGQGFYEQYF.

V gene TRBV5-6 combines with J gene TRBJ2-2; 8 nucleotides align to TRBD2. Trimming removed 4 bases from V and 2 bases from J; junction bases left unmatched: 1. Looked up from germline, CDR1 is SGHDT and CDR2 is YYEEEE. The CDR3 runs 14 residues. CDR3 sequence reads: CASSRGGNTGELFF. CDR3 sequence (DNA): TGTGCCAGCAGCCGGGGGGGAAACACCGGGGAGCTGTTTTTT.

The chain couples TRBV5-1 to TRBJ1-1; 8 bases agree with TRBD1. This CDR3 spans 14 amino acids. Unmatched junction bases numbered 10, after V lost 2 bases and J lost 10 bases. Germline CDR1 reads SGHRS; CDR2 reads YFSETQ. CDR3 protein: CASSFTDRALIAFF. The CDR3 DNA reads as TGCGCCAGCAGCTTTACGGACAGGGCCCTGATAGCTTTCTTT.

The V gene is TRBV7-8, the J gene TRBJ2-7; 8 nucleotides agree with TRBD1. The CDR3 has 14 residues. From germline, CDR1 is SGHVS and CDR2 FQNEAQ. J lost 7 bases, V lost 5 bases, and 10 bases had no gene match. Here the CDR3 reads CASSLDRGTTEQYF. CDR3 in DNA: TGTGCCAGCAGCCTTGACAGGGGCACTACGGAGCAGTACTTC.

The genes are TRBV3-1 (or the pseudogene TRBV3-2) and TRBJ2-5; TRBD1 might be the D (7 bases). The length of the CDR3 is 14 residues. V lost 6 bases, J lost 4 bases, and 15 bases lay in between. The germline gives CDR1 LGHDT, CDR2 YNNKEL (reference sequence). The CDR3 reads CASRSEGARETQYF. CDR3 in DNA: TGTGCCAGCAGATCGGAGGGGGCGCGAGAGACCCAGTACTTC.

The rearrangement joins TRBV7-2 to TRBJ2-7; 9 bases agree with TRBD2. The length of the CDR3 is 12 residues. Germline assignment: CDR1 SGHTA and CDR2 FQGNSA. The V segment lost 10 bases and the J segment 9 bases; nucleotides outside the gene matches: 10. The CDR3 nucleotides read TGTGCCATTGGGGCAGCGGGGGGCCGGCAGTACTTC. Encoded protein: CAIGAAGGRQYF.

The J gene is TRBJ2-5, the V gene TRBV27; possibly TRBD1 for D (7 bases). The CDR3 consists of 14 residues. Germline CDR1 MNHEY, CDR2 SMNVEV (reference sequence). Trimming removed 2 bases from V and 7 bases from J, with 14 bases in between. CDR3 loop: CASSLQHRGGTQYF. CDR3 nucleotides: TGTGCCAGCAGTTTACAACACAGGGGAGGGACCCAGTACTTC.

In its sample, this clone was seen once. V is TRBV3-1 (or the pseudogene TRBV3-2) and J is TRBJ1-2, with 8 bases identical to TRBD1. V trimming: 4 bases; J trimming: 6 bases; junction bases outside the gene matches: 7. Per germline, CDR1 LGHDT and CDR2 YNNKEL (reference sequence). The CDR3 length is 14 residues. Here the CDR3 reads CASSLRQGKDGYTF. Written as DNA, the CDR3 is TGTGCCAGCAGCCTGAGACAGGGGAAAGATGGCTACACCTTC.

The chain links TRBV3-1 (or the pseudogene TRBV3-2) to TRBJ2-5; 7 bases are a match to TRBD1. V shed 1 base, J shed 0 bases, and the junction held 8 bases outside the gene matches. Germline CDR1 is LGHDT and CDR2 is YNNKEL (reference sequence). The CDR3 totals 17 residues. The CDR3 sequence: CASSQAYRGAYQETQYF. The CDR3 coding sequence is TGTGCCAGCAGCCAAGCTTACAGGGGTGCGTACCAAGAGACCCAGTACTTC.

This chain connects TRBV9 to TRBJ2-7, with 9 nucleotides matching TRBD1. V was clipped by 0 bases and J by 3 bases; unmatched bases: 7. The V gene's germline CDR1 is SGDLS and CDR2 YYNGEE. The CDR3 sequence is 16 residues long. The CDR3 sequence is CASSVEGTGSIYEQYF. CDR3 in DNA: TGTGCCAGCAGCGTAGAAGGGACAGGGTCCATCTACGAGCAGTACTTC.

The J gene is TRBJ1-2, the V gene TRBV20-1, with D unresolved. The germline gives CDR1 DFQATT, CDR2 SNEGSKA (reference sequence). The ends were cut back, 3 bases at V and 1 base at J, with 15 bases in the middle. The CDR3 sequence is 15 residues long. The CDR3 bases are TGCAGTGCTAGTCCCCCGCCGGGGATTAACTATGGCTACACCTTC. As protein: CSASPPPGINYGYTF.

CDR3 in DNA: TGTGCCAGCAGCCGAGGGACAGTTAATTCACCCCTCCACTTT. Protein sequence: CASSRGTVNSPLHF. This sequence joins TRBV14 and TRBJ1-6; 7 bases agree with TRBD1. This CDR3 has 14 residues. The germline CDR1 and CDR2 sequences are SGHDN and FVKESK. Trimming removed 4 bases from V and 6 bases from J; junction bases left unmatched: 3.

This clone has a handful of counts. The genes are TRBV5-6 and TRBJ2-7; TRBD1 might be the D (6 bases). In germline, CDR1 is SGHDT, CDR2 YYEEEE. The ends were cut back, 1 base at V and 3 bases at J, with 17 bases in the middle. This CDR3 has 16 amino acids. The CDR3 DNA reads as TGTGCCAGCAGCTTGAGTATGGGGGCTACTCGCTACGAGCAGTACTTC. Protein sequence: CASSLSMGATRYEQYF.

J is TRBJ1-1 and V is TRBV29-1; D call uncertain. V lost 4 bases and J lost 4, with 16 bases in between. The CDR3 loop spans 14 amino acids. In germline, CDR1 is SQVTM, CDR2 ANQGSEA. This chain's CDR3 is CSVVTNGLGTEAFF. The DNA for the CDR3 is TGCAGCGTTGTAACCAACGGACTGGGCACTGAAGCTTTCTTT.

J is TRBJ2-4 and V is TRBV5-6, with TRBD2 matching over 11 bases. The junction had 3 bases not matched to a gene; V was cut back by 4 bases and J by 9 bases. Germline V CDR1 and CDR2: SGHDT, YYEEEE. The CDR3 runs 13 residues. This CDR3 reads CASSAGTSGIQYF. In DNA form, the CDR3 reads TGTGCCAGCAGCGCCGGGACTAGCGGCATTCAGTACTTC.

This clone was seen just once. The chain has TRBV19 and TRBJ2-1, with 9 positions matching TRBD1. V lost 6 bases and J lost 8; bases outside the gene matches: 8. The CDR3 has 14 amino acids. Germline CDR1 and CDR2: LNHDA and SQIVND (reference sequence). CDR3 DNA sequence: TGTGCCAGTAGGCCCCTACAGGGGGCGTATGAGCAGTTCTTC. Encoded protein: CASRPLQGAYEQFF.

This clone was counted a few times. The chain uses TRBV6-5 and TRBJ1-6, with D tentatively TRBD1 (5 bases). The CDR3 extends over 14 amino acids. CDR1 is MNHEY, CDR2 SVGAGI, per germline. Trimming pared 5 bases from V and 4 bases from J, leaving 9 bases between. The CDR3 sequence is CASSPRQYNSPLHF. The CDR3 DNA is TGTGCCAGCAGTCCCCGACAGTATAATTCACCCCTCCACTTT.

This clone was found a few times. The chain employs TRBV14 and TRBJ1-3; the D gene is possibly TRBD1 (6 bases). The CDR3 consists of 16 residues. CDR1 and CDR2 from the germline V gene are SGHDN and FVKESK. The ends were cut back, 1 base at V and 2 bases at J, with 12 bases in the middle. CDR3: CASSQVGQGTGNTIYF. The CDR3 bases are TGTGCCAGCAGCCAAGTGGGGCAGGGGACTGGAAACACCATATATTTT.

This clone came up once. The chain employs TRBV30 and TRBJ2-4; TRBD1 matches 11 bases. CDR3 size: 16 residues. With 5 bases clipped from V and 1 base from J, the junction kept 7 bases outside the gene matches. Germline CDR1 reads GTSNPN; CDR2 reads SVGIG (reference sequence). CDR3 sequence (DNA): TGTGCCTGGTCTTACCGGGACAGGGGGGCCAAAAACATTCAGTACTTC. Translating gives CAWSYRDRGAKNIQYF. The variable domain in full, completed from reference TRBV30 and TRBJ2-4, reads SQTIHQWPATLVQPVGSPLSLECTVEGTSNPNLYWYRQAAGRGLQLLFYSVGIGQISSEVPQNLSASRPQDRQFILSSKKLLLSDSGFYLCAWSYRDRGAKNIQYFGAGTRLSVL.

The CDR3 is CASSPGLAGPNEQFF. In DNA, the CDR3 is TGTGCCAGCTCACCTGGACTAGCGGGGCCCAATGAGCAGTTCTTC. The gene calls are TRBV18 and TRBJ2-1, with TRBD2 matching over 12 bases. This CDR3 region has 15 residues. V dropped 3 bases and J dropped 6; count of bases not matched to a gene: 3. The V gene's germline CDR1 is KGHSH and CDR2 LQKENI. Full variable domain (remainder filled in from reference TRBV18 and TRBJ2-1): NAGVMQNPRHLVRRRGQEARLRCSPMKGHSHVYWYRQLPEEGLKFMVYLQKENIIDESGMPKERFSAEFPKEGPSILRIQQVVRGDSAAYFCASSPGLAGPNEQFFGPGTRLTVL.

This clone was picked up one time. The rearrangement joins TRBV19 to TRBJ1-5; 9 nucleotides match TRBD1. CDR1 LNHDA and CDR2 SQIVND come from the germline V gene (reference sequence). The V and J ends lost 5 bases and 5 bases, in that order; junction bases with no gene match: 1. The CDR3 runs 13 residues. The CDR3 DNA reads as TGTGCCAGTAGTTGGGACAGGGATCAGCCCCAGCATTTT. Protein: CASSWDRDQPQHF.

This chain connects TRBV6-5 to TRBJ2-5; TRBD1 might be the D (6 bases). The CDR3 length is 13 residues. Germline V gene sequence: CDR1 MNHEY, CDR2 SVGAGI. Trimming pared 6 bases from V and 2 bases from J, leaving 10 bases between. CDR3 DNA: TGTGCCAGCAGGCAGGGGCGACAAGAGACCCAGTACTTC. This gives the protein CASRQGRQETQYF.

This clone was counted a few times. The chain uses TRBV19 and TRBJ2-7; a possible D gene is TRBD1 (6 bases). Trimming left V 0 bases short and J 7 bases short, with 10 bases between. The CDR3 is 13 amino acids. CDR1 and CDR2 (germline): LNHDA, SQIVND (reference sequence). The CDR3 region is CASSIEAGAEQYF. The CDR3, as DNA: TGTGCCAGTAGTATAGAGGCAGGGGCTGAGCAGTACTTC.

The V call is TRBV7-3, the J call TRBJ1-1; tentative D call: TRBD1 (5 bases). Trimming removed 0 bases from V and 2 bases from J, with 10 bases in between. CDR3 length equals 15 residues. Germline V gives CDR1 SGHTA, CDR2 FQGTGA. In DNA form, the CDR3 reads TGTGCCAGCAGCTTAACTACAGGTCCTAACACTGAAGCTTTCTTT. Translated: CASSLTTGPNTEAFF.

The rearrangement links TRBV7-3 to TRBJ2-1, with 9 bases lining up with TRBD2. The trim removed 0 bases at V and 2 bases at J, leaving 2 bases unmatched. This CDR3 spans 16 amino acids. Germline-derived CDR1 and CDR2 are SGHTA and FQGTGA. This CDR3 is CASSLTPSGTYNEQFF. The CDR3 bases are TGTGCCAGCAGCTTAACTCCTAGCGGGACCTACAATGAGCAGTTCTTC.